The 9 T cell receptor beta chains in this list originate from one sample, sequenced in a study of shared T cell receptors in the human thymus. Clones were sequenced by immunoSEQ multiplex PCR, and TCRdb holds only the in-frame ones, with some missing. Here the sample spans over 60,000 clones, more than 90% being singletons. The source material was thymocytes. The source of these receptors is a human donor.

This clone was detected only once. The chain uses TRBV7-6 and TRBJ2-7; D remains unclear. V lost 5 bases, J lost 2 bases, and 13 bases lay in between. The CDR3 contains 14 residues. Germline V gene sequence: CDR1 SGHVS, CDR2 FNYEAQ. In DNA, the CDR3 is TGTGCCAGCAGCCCCAGCCGGGCTCCCTACGAGCAGTACTTC. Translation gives CASSPSRAPYEQYF.

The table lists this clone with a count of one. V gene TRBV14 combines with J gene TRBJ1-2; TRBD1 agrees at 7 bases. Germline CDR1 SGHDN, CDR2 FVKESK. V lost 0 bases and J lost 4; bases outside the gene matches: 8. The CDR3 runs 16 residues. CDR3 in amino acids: CASSQDRGTASYGYTF. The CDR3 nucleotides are TGTGCCAGCAGCCAAGATAGAGGGACAGCTAGCTATGGCTACACCTTC.

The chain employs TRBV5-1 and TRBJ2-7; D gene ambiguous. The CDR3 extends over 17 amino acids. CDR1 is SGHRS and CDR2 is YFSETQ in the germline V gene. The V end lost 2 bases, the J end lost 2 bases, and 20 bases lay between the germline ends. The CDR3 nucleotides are TGCGCCAGCAGCTTTTTAGCAACCTACCCACACACCTACGAGCAGTACTTC. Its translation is CASSFLATYPHTYEQYF.

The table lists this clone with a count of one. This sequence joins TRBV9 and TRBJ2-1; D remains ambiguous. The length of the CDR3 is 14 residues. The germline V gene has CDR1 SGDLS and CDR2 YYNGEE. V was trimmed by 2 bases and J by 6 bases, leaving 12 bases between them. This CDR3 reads CASSVGRPRNEQFF. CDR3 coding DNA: TGTGCCAGCAGCGTCGGCAGGCCACGCAATGAGCAGTTCTTC.

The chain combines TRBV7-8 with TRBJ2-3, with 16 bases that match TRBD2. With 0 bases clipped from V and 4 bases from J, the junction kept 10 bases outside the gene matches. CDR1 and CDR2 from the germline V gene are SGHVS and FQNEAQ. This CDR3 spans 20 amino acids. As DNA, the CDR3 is TGTGCCAGCAGCTTAGCGCTTGGGACTAGCGGGGGGGCAAGGTCAGATACGCAGTATTTT. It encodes CASSLALGTSGGARSDTQYF.

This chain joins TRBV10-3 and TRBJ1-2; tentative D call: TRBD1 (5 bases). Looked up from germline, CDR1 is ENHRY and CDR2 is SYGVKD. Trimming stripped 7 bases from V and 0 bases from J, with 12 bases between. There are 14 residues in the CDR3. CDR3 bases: TGTGCCATCACCACGACAGATTCTAACTATGGCTACACCTTC. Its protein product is CAITTTDSNYGYTF.

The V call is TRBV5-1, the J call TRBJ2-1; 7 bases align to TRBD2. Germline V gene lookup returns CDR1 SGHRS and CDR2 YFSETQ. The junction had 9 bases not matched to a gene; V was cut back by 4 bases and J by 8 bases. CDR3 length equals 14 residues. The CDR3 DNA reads TGCGCCAGCAGCATGAGCGGGGAAGTGCATGAGCAGTTCTTC. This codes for CASSMSGEVHEQFF.

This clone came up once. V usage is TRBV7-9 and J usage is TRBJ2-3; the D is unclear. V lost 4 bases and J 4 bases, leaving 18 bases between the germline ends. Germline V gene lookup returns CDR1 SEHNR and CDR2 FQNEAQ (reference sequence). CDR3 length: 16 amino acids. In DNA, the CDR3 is TGTGCCAGCAGCTCCTTGCGGCCAGAGATACCAGATACGCAGTATTTT. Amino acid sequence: CASSSLRPEIPDTQYF.

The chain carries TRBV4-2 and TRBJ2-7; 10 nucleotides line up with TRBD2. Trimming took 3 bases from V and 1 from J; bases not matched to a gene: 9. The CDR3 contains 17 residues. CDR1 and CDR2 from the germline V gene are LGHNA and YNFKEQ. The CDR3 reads CASSQEGSGGPSYEQYF. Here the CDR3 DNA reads TGTGCCAGCAGCCAGGAAGGTAGCGGGGGGCCTTCCTACGAGCAGTACTTC.